This T cell receptor (beta chain) was recovered during a study of control samples from healthy donors and cancer patients. The V end was cut by 4 bases, the J end by 7 bases, with 11 bases between. Per germline, CDR1 MDHEN and CDR2 SYDVKM. The CDR3 extends over 14 amino acids. TCRdb keeps only in-frame clones here, not all; method: immunoSEQ multiplex PCR. The table has about 150,000 clones, roughly 92% seen once; the top ten hold over 2%. Specimen: blood. V is TRBV28 and J is TRBJ1-6, with D possibly matching TRBD1 (5 bases). The TCR was taken from a man in his fifties or sixties in good health. CDR3 sequence reads: CASSSGPRNSPLHF. In DNA form, the CDR3 reads TGTGCCAGCAGTTCGGGACCTAGGAATTCACCCCTCCACTTT.